What follows are 4 T cell receptor beta chains derived from one specimen sequenced in a study of cytomegalovirus exposure and HLA in healthy donors. The PCR made use of 60 Vbeta and 13 Jbeta primers. The assay was immunoSEQ multiplex PCR, and TCRdb's table has in-frame clones only and misses some. In the table there are roughly 180,000 clones, 84% of which are singletons. The sequenced material came from PBMCs. These receptors all come from a girl under 18 in good health and CMV-seropositive.

The chain links TRBV7-3 to TRBJ2-1; D unclear. The V and J ends lost 5 bases and 7 bases respectively, with 12 bases between them. The CDR3 contains 13 residues. The germline CDR1 and CDR2 sequences are SGHTA and FQGTGA. CDR3 in amino acids: CASSPLTQNEQFF. DNA for the CDR3: TGTGCCAGCAGCCCCTTAACTCAAAATGAGCAGTTCTTC. Full variable domain (rest looked up from reference TRBV7-3 and TRBJ2-1): GAGVSQTPSNKVTEKGKYVELRCDPISGHTALYWYRQSLGQGPEFLIYFQGTGAADDSGLPNDRFFAVRPEGSVSTLKIQRTERGDSAVYLCASSPLTQNEQFFGPGTRLTVL.

This chain links TRBV11-3 with TRBJ2-6, with D possibly matching TRBD2 (5 bases). The CDR3 contains 15 residues. CDR1 and CDR2 from the germline V gene are SGHNT and YENEEA. V was trimmed by 6 bases and J by 1 base, leaving 10 bases between them. CDR3: CASRTIGSGANVLTF. CDR3 DNA sequence: TGTGCCAGCAGGACTATAGGGTCTGGGGCCAACGTCCTGACTTTC.

The rearrangement uses TRBV29-1 and TRBJ2-3; D unresolved. V dropped 5 bases and J dropped 4 bases, with 4 bases sitting between them. The CDR3 is 10 residues long. Germline CDR1 and CDR2: SQVTM and ANQGSEA. DNA of the CDR3: TGCAGCGTTTTAGCAGATACGCAGTATTTT. Translation: CSVLADTQYF.

The gene calls are TRBV15 and TRBJ1-4; 9 bases align to TRBD1. The germline gives CDR1 LNHNV, CDR2 YYDKDF (reference sequence). The CDR3 loop spans 16 amino acids. Trimming cost V 3 bases and J 5 bases; bases outside gene matches: 7. For the CDR3, the DNA is TGTGCCACCAGCAGGGACAGGGGTTCTAAGAATGAAAAACTGTTTTTT. It codes for CATSRDRGSKNEKLFF.